A single T cell receptor (beta chain) is shown here with its context. The target antigen is unknown. Only in-frame clones appear in the TCRdb table, and some are missing; sequencing was by immunoSEQ multiplex PCR. The sample includes 55,000 to 70,000 clones, 80% to 85% of them seen just once. Patients with a history of autoimmune disease or on systemic immunosuppression were excluded. The sample is drawn from a study of OX40 agonist ivuxolimab in advanced cancers. About the research overall: The diagnoses of dose-escalation patients were hepatocellular carcinoma, melanoma, renal cell or head and neck cancer.

The V and J ends lost 8 bases and 0 bases respectively, with 8 bases between them. The CDR3 has 12 residues. The germline V gene has CDR1 MDHEN and CDR2 SYDVKM. Study-wide results and limits: There was clonal expansion of CD4+ and CD8+ blood T cells by week 6 at 0.1 to 3.0 mg/kg. Expansion of clones was among the lowest in partial responders at 0.1-3.0 mg/kg.

The chain employs TRBV28 and TRBJ2-7, with D possibly matching TRBD1 (6 bases). Sequences were derived from CD4+ or CD8+ T cells sorted from blood, sampled in a trial of the OX40 agonist ivuxolimab. The TCR comes from an adult with an advanced solid tumor such as melanoma, head and neck, liver or kidney cancer. In DNA, the CDR3 is TGTGCCAGCCCGGACAGCTCCTACGAGCAGTACTTC. It codes for CASPDSSYEQYF.